What follows describes a single T cell receptor beta chain. The antigen remains unidentified. Primed by a sample-barcoded 5' primer and a J-beta primer mix, a second PCR proceeded for about 6 to 11 cycles. Each cDNA molecule, via a template-switch adaptor with 12 random nucleotides, was tagged. Via MiXCR, TCRdb re-called the 5' RACE reads, giving one row per CDR3 protein. This table has around 1,500,000 distinct CDR3 sequences, approximately 38% appearing once. V was shortened by 7 bases and J by 7 bases, with 16 bases between the two germline ends. The CDR3 loop spans 14 amino acids. Germline lookup yields CDR1 MDHEN and CDR2 SYDVKM. This entry belongs to a study of blood T cells in healthy people across ages. Study overall: About one barcoded beta molecule was captured per two T cells (by template switching).

Findings and caveats of the study: Diversity estimated from one million T cells was considered an underestimate. A roughly linear fall in TCR beta diversity per million T cells was seen with increasing age.

The chain recombines TRBV28 with TRBJ2-2; tentatively, D is TRBD2 (6 bases). Sequencing was carried out using blood. The clonotype comes from a woman between 18 and 29 years old in good health. This chain's CDR3 is CASNRREDNGELFF. The CDR3 nucleotides read TGTGCCAGCAACAGAAGGGAGGACAACGGGGAGCTGTTTTTT.